The clone carrying this T cell receptor beta chain was observed at least ten times. Its target is unknown. A single record per CDR3 protein comes from TCRdb applying MiXCR to the 5' RACE reads. The top ten clones hold roughly 2% of a sample with around 130,000 distinct CDR3 sequences, 5% to 6.5% of them seen once. Trimming removed 0 bases at V and 2 bases at J, with 8 bases between. Germline assignment: CDR1 MNHNS and CDR2 SASEGT. There are 14 residues in the CDR3. This sample is drawn from a study of T-cell memory formation after mild COVID-19. Broader study findings: The study found contracting CD4+ clones mainly in CM and EM and contracting CD8+ clones in EMRA. Cross-reactive memory apparently joined, as some responding clones appeared in pre-infection memory. CD4/CD8 balance characterized clones contracting day 15 to 85, and CD4+ skew characterized later expanders.

The sample taken for sequencing was PBMCs or a T cell subset sorted from them (not recorded which). This clonotype was obtained from an adult woman who had mild COVID-19 (a few samples of this study predate the infection). Cell type and time point are not known. This rearrangement joins TRBV6-1 to TRBJ2-7; D gene uncertain. CDR3 sequence: CASSEAGWTYEQYF. CDR3 bases: TGTGCCAGCAGTGAAGCGGGGTGGACCTACGAGCAGTACTTC.